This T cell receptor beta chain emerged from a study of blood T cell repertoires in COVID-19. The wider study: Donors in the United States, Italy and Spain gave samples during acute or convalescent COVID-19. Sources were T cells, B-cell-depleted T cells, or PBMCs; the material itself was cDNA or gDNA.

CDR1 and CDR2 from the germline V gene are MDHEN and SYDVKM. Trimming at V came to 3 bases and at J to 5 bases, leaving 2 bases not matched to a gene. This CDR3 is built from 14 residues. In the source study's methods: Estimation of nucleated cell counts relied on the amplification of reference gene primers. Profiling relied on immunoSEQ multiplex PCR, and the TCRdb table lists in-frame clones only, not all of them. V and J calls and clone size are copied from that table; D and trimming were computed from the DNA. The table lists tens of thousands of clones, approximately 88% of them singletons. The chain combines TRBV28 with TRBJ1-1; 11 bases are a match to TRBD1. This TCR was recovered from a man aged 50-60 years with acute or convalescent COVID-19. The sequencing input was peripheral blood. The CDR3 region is CASSFGDRGTEAFF. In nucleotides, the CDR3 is TGTGCCAGCAGTTTTGGGGACAGGGGGACTGAAGCTTTCTTT.